These T cell receptor beta chains were read from a single sample in a study of blood T cell repertoires in COVID-19. The repertoire was sequenced with immunoSEQ multiplex PCR; TCRdb's copy has only in-frame clones and lacks some. Of about 160,000 clones listed, around 85% are singletons. The sample consisted of peripheral blood. The receptors derive from a human donor with acute or convalescent COVID-19. The donor label of this sample is uncertain. Both conserved end residues are part of each CDR3. A D gene is named only where the DNA matches it firmly. Size values are once, few and many counts, or a class for expanded clones, and some rows have none.

D gene: .
V gene: TRBV3-1/TRBV3-2
clone size: .
J gene: TRBJ1-2
CDR3 DNA: TGTGCCAGCAGCCAACCAACGGGGGGCTCCTATGGCTACACCTTC
CDR3 protein: CASSQPTGGSYGYTF

D gene: TRBD1
V gene: TRBV7-6
clone size: .
J gene: TRBJ2-1
CDR3 DNA: TGTGCCAGCAGCTTTAGGACAGGAAGGAATGAGCAGTTCTTC
CDR3 protein: CASSFRTGRNEQFF

D gene: TRBD1
V gene: TRBV10-3
clone size: .
J gene: TRBJ1-2
CDR3 DNA: TGTGCCATCAGTGGGACAGGGTCCGGCTATGGCTACACCTTC
CDR3 protein: CAISGTGSGYGYTF

D gene: .
V gene: TRBV5-4
clone size: .
J gene: TRBJ2-1
CDR3 DNA: TGTGCCAGCAGCTTGGCCGCGGGACAGTCGAACAATGAGCAGTTCTTC
CDR3 protein: CASSLAAGQSNNEQFF

D gene: TRBD1
V gene: TRBV5-1
clone size: .
J gene: TRBJ1-2
CDR3 DNA: TGCGCCAGCACCAAGGGACAGCCGGCGCAACAGCAAGGCTACACCTTC
CDR3 protein: CASTKGQPAQQQGYTF

D gene: TRBD2
V gene: TRBV3-1/TRBV3-2
clone size: .
J gene: TRBJ2-2
CDR3 DNA: TGTGCCAGCAGCCCGGGACTAGGGGGGTCGGAGCTGTTTTTT
CDR3 protein: CASSPGLGGSELFF

D gene: TRBD2
V gene: TRBV28
clone size: .
J gene: TRBJ2-3
CDR3 DNA: TGTGCCAGCAGCTCGTCAGCGGGGGACACAGATACGCAGTATTTT
CDR3 protein: CASSSSAGDTDTQYF

D gene: TRBD2
V gene: TRBV7-8
clone size: .
J gene: TRBJ2-2
CDR3 DNA: TGTGCCAGCAGCCCCAGACGGGGACTAGGAGGGGCCGGGGAGCTGTTTTTT
CDR3 protein: CASSPRRGLGGAGELFF

D gene: .
V gene: TRBV6-5
clone size: .
J gene: TRBJ1-5
CDR3 DNA: TGTGCCAGCAGCCCCGGAAGACTCTATCAGCCCCAGCATTTT
CDR3 protein: CASSPGRLYQPQHF

D gene: TRBD2
V gene: TRBV5-4
clone size: .
J gene: TRBJ2-3
CDR3 DNA: TGTGCCAGCAGCCCCGGCGGCGGGGGGCCCCAGGATACGCAGTATTTT
CDR3 protein: CASSPGGGGPQDTQYF

D gene: TRBD1
V gene: TRBV3-1/TRBV3-2
clone size: .
J gene: TRBJ1-6
CDR3 DNA: TGTGCCAGCAGCTTCCGGGACAGTGGTAATTCACCCCTCCACTTT
CDR3 protein: CASSFRDSGNSPLHF

D gene: TRBD1
V gene: TRBV6-5
clone size: .
J gene: TRBJ1-2
CDR3 DNA: TGTGCCAGCAGCAACCGGGACAGGGAGGGCGGCTACACCTTC
CDR3 protein: CASSNRDREGGYTF

D gene: .
V gene: TRBV28
clone size: .
J gene: TRBJ2-7
CDR3 DNA: TGTGCCAGCAGTTCCTACTACGAGCAGTACTTC
CDR3 protein: CASSSYYEQYF

D gene: TRBD1
V gene: TRBV5-1
clone size: .
J gene: TRBJ2-2
CDR3 DNA: TGCGCCAGCAGCCCCGGGACAGGAGAGGGTGGGGAGCTGTTTTTT
CDR3 protein: CASSPGTGEGGELFF

D gene: TRBD1
V gene: TRBV7-8
clone size: once
J gene: TRBJ1-3
CDR3 DNA: TGTGCCAGCAGCTCTGGACAGGGCGCGTACTCTGGAAACACCATATATTTT
CDR3 protein: CASSSGQGAYSGNTIYF

D gene: TRBD2
V gene: TRBV5-1
clone size: .
J gene: TRBJ2-5
CDR3 DNA: TGCGCCAGCAGCTTAACTAGCGGGGGTCAAGAGACCCAGTACTTC
CDR3 protein: CASSLTSGGQETQYF

D gene: .
V gene: TRBV5-1
clone size: .
J gene: TRBJ1-1
CDR3 DNA: TGCGCCAGCAAGGAGGAGTACACTGAAGCTTTCTTT
CDR3 protein: CASKEEYTEAFF

D gene: .
V gene: TRBV7-2
clone size: .
J gene: TRBJ1-4
CDR3 DNA: TGTGCCAGCAGCTTGGGGGGGCCTAATGAAAAACTGTTTTTT
CDR3 protein: CASSLGGPNEKLFF

D gene: .
V gene: TRBV23-1
clone size: .
J gene: TRBJ2-2
CDR3 DNA: TGCGCCAGCAGTCAATCGGAGGGGGCAAACACCGGGGAGCTGTTTTTT
CDR3 protein: CASSQSEGANTGELFF

D gene: .
V gene: TRBV9
clone size: .
J gene: TRBJ1-4
CDR3 DNA: TGTGCCAGCAGCGGAGGGGACAAATCTAATGAAAAACTGTTTTTT
CDR3 protein: CASSGGDKSNEKLFF

D gene: TRBD1
V gene: TRBV10-1
clone size: .
J gene: TRBJ2-7
CDR3 DNA: TGCGCCAGCAGTGGGGGGACAGGGAGGTCCGAGCAGTACTTC
CDR3 protein: CASSGGTGRSEQYF

D gene: .
V gene: TRBV21-1
clone size: .
J gene: TRBJ1-4
CDR3 DNA: TGTGCCAGCAGCGAGGGTCTGTTTTTT
CDR3 protein: CASSEGLFF

D gene: .
V gene: TRBV6-6
clone size: .
J gene: TRBJ1-5
CDR3 DNA: TGTGCCAGCAGTTACGCTTCGGGAAATCAGCCCCAGCATTTT
CDR3 protein: CASSYASGNQPQHF

D gene: .
V gene: TRBV19
clone size: .
J gene: TRBJ1-3
CDR3 DNA: TGTGCCAGTAGCCCGCCAGGCTCTGGAAACACCATATATTTT
CDR3 protein: CASSPPGSGNTIYF

D gene: TRBD1
V gene: TRBV10-3
clone size: .
J gene: TRBJ1-2
CDR3 DNA: TGTGCCATCAGTGAGTTGACAGGGGCGGATGGCTACACCTTC
CDR3 protein: CAISELTGADGYTF

D gene: .
V gene: TRBV7-9
clone size: .
J gene: TRBJ2-7
CDR3 DNA: TGTGCCAGCAGCTTAGGTCTAGGACAGCTCTCCTACGAGCAGTACTTC
CDR3 protein: CASSLGLGQLSYEQYF

D gene: .
V gene: TRBV13
clone size: .
J gene: TRBJ2-1
CDR3 DNA: TGTGCCAGCAGCCGACGCACAGGTTACAATGAGCAGTTCTTC
CDR3 protein: CASSRRTGYNEQFF

D gene: .
V gene: TRBV3-1/TRBV3-2
clone size: .
J gene: TRBJ1-4
CDR3 DNA: TGTGCCAGCAGCCAACCCCGGAGGGAAGTTAATGAAAAACTGTTTTTT
CDR3 protein: CASSQPRREVNEKLFF

D gene: .
V gene: TRBV19
clone size: .
J gene: TRBJ1-3
CDR3 DNA: TGTGCCAGTAGTATAGCAGGCTCTGGAAACACCATATATTTT
CDR3 protein: CASSIAGSGNTIYF

D gene: .
V gene: TRBV19
clone size: .
J gene: TRBJ2-1
CDR3 DNA: TGTGCCAGTAGTATGAGTTCGGGATCCTACAATGAGCAGTTCTTC
CDR3 protein: CASSMSSGSYNEQFF

D gene: TRBD1
V gene: TRBV6-5
clone size: .
J gene: TRBJ1-2
CDR3 DNA: TGTGCCAGCAGGTCGACAGGGACCTCTCTCTATGGCTACACCTTC
CDR3 protein: CASRSTGTSLYGYTF

D gene: TRBD1
V gene: TRBV2
clone size: .
J gene: TRBJ1-2
CDR3 DNA: TGTGCCAGCAGCGCCACAGGGGGATGGGGCTACACCTTC
CDR3 protein: CASSATGGWGYTF

D gene: TRBD1
V gene: TRBV19
clone size: .
J gene: TRBJ2-5
CDR3 DNA: TGTGCCAGTAGTACCCCCTGGACAGGGCGGGAGACCCAGTACTTC
CDR3 protein: CASSTPWTGRETQYF

D gene: .
V gene: TRBV7-2
clone size: .
J gene: TRBJ2-5
CDR3 DNA: TGTGCCAGCAGCACGTCGACACCCAGAGAGACCCAGTACTTC
CDR3 protein: CASSTSTPRETQYF

D gene: .
V gene: TRBV25-1
clone size: .
J gene: TRBJ1-1
CDR3 DNA: TGTGCCAGCAGTGTCCCCCGCGATTACGAGTCTTTCTTT
CDR3 protein: CASSVPRDYESFF

D gene: TRBD2
V gene: TRBV29-1
clone size: .
J gene: TRBJ2-1
CDR3 DNA: TGCAGCGTTGCCGCTCCGGGGGGAATTAACAATGAGCAGTTCTTC
CDR3 protein: CSVAAPGGINNEQFF

D gene: TRBD1
V gene: TRBV10-2
clone size: .
J gene: TRBJ1-3
CDR3 DNA: TGCGCCAGCAAGGACAGGGCAGGGACTGGAAACACCATATATTTT
CDR3 protein: CASKDRAGTGNTIYF

D gene: TRBD2
V gene: TRBV3-1/TRBV3-2
clone size: .
J gene: TRBJ2-3
CDR3 DNA: TGTGCCAGCAGCCACCAATTCACCGGGAGGACGGGGGCAGATACGCAGTATTTT
CDR3 protein: CASSHQFTGRTGADTQYF

D gene: TRBD2
V gene: TRBV3-1/TRBV3-2
clone size: .
J gene: TRBJ2-3
CDR3 DNA: TGTGCCAGCAGCCAAGAAGGGCTAGCGGGGAGTACGCAGTATTTT
CDR3 protein: CASSQEGLAGSTQYF

D gene: TRBD1
V gene: TRBV11-2
clone size: once
J gene: TRBJ1-5
CDR3 DNA: TGTGCCAGCAGCCGGGACAGTTCTAATCAGCCCCAGCATTTT
CDR3 protein: CASSRDSSNQPQHF

D gene: TRBD1
V gene: TRBV18
clone size: .
J gene: TRBJ1-4
CDR3 DNA: TGTGCCAGCTCCACAGGGGGCCTGGGTGAAAAACTGTTTTTT
CDR3 protein: CASSTGGLGEKLFF

D gene: TRBD2
V gene: TRBV6-1
clone size: .
J gene: TRBJ2-7
CDR3 DNA: TGTGCCAGCAGTGAAATAGCGGGGGAGACCTACGAGCAGTACTTC
CDR3 protein: CASSEIAGETYEQYF

D gene: TRBD1
V gene: TRBV28
clone size: .
J gene: TRBJ2-3
CDR3 DNA: TGTGCCAGCAGCCATTATTTGACCCACAGGGGAGTGGCAGATACGCAGTATTTT
CDR3 protein: CASSHYLTHRGVADTQYF

D gene: TRBD1
V gene: TRBV18
clone size: .
J gene: TRBJ1-1
CDR3 DNA: TGTGCCAGCTCATTACTCCCCGGGACAGGGGGGAAGAACACTGAAGCTTTCTTT
CDR3 protein: CASSLLPGTGGKNTEAFF